The 3 T cell receptor beta chains below come from one sample, sequenced in a study of blood T cell repertoires in COVID-19. TCRdb's table, derived via immunoSEQ multiplex PCR, lists solely in-frame clones and lacks some. The sample shows over 300,000 clones, 70% to 90% of them seen only once. Sequencing was carried out using peripheral blood. The receptors shown here come from a man aged 35 to 55 with acute or convalescent COVID-19.

J is TRBJ2-5 and V is TRBV4-3; 7 nucleotides agree with TRBD1. CDR1 and CDR2 (germline): LGHNA, YSLEER. V was pared by 4 bases and J by 6 bases, with 5 bases of the junction left unmatched. The CDR3 length is 13 residues. The chain's CDR3 is CASSLRTGQTQYF. The CDR3 nucleotides read TGCGCCAGCAGCCTTCGGACAGGTCAGACCCAGTACTTC.

This clone was seen once. The V gene is TRBV6-7, the J gene TRBJ2-5; 7 bases align to TRBD2. TRBV6-7 is reported as an ORF; its role is uncertain. The CDR3 sequence is 18 residues long. V dropped 0 bases and J dropped 5; count of bases not matched to a gene: 15. The CDR3 nucleotides are TGTGCCAGCAGTTACTCTCGCGGTAGCGGGCGGGGGAACGAGACCCAGTACTTC. Amino acids: CASSYSRGSGRGNETQYF.

This chain connects TRBV5-1 to TRBJ2-2; D is possibly TRBD1 (6 bases). The CDR3 runs to 16 residues. Germline V gene lookup returns CDR1 SGHRS and CDR2 YFSETQ. V was shortened by 4 bases and J by 2 bases, with 15 bases between the two germline ends. The CDR3 protein is CASSAPKQGNTGELFF. The CDR3 bases are TGCGCCAGCAGCGCACCAAAACAGGGTAACACCGGGGAGCTGTTTTTT.